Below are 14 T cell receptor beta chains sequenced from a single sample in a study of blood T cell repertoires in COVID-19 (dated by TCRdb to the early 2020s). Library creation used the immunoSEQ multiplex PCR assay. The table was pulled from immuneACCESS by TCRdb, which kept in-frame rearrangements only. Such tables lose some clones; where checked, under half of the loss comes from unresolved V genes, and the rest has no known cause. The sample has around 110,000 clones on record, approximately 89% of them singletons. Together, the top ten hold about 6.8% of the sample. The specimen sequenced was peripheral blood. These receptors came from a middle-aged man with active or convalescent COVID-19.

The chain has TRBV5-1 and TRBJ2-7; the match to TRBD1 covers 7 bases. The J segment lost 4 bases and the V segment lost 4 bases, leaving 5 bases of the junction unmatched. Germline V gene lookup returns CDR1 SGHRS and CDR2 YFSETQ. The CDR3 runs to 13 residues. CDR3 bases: TGCGCCAGCAGCCCGGGACAGAGTTACGAGCAGTACTTC. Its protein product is CASSPGQSYEQYF. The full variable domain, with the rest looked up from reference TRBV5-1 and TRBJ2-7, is KAGVTQTPRYLIKTRGQQVTLSCSPISGHRSVSWYQQTPGQGLQFLFEYFSETQRNKGNFPGRFSGRQFSNSRSEMNVSTLELGDSALYLCASSPGQSYEQYFGPGTRLTVT.

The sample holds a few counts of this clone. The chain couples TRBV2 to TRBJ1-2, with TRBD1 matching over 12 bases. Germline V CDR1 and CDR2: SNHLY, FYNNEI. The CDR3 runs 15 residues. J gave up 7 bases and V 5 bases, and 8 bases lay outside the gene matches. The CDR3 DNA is TGTGCCAGCAGTCAACAGGGACAGGGGGCCTCTGGCTACACCTTC. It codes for CASSQQGQGASGYTF.

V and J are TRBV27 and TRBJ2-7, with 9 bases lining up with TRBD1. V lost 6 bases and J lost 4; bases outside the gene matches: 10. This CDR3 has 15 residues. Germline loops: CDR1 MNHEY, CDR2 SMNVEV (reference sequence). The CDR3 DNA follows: TGTGCCAGCAGAGGGGACAGGGCGTTTCAATACGAGCAGTACTTC. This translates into CASRGDRAFQYEQYF.

CDR3 sequence (DNA): TGCGCCAGCAGCTTGGAGGCCGCGGATAGCAATCAGCCCCAGCATTTT. This codes for CASSLEAADSNQPQHF. The V call is TRBV5-1, the J call TRBJ1-5, with D hard to call. The CDR3 extends over 16 amino acids. V was clipped by 0 bases and J by 0 bases, with 10 bases between them. CDR1 is SGHRS, CDR2 YFSETQ, per germline.

Here the CDR3 DNA reads TGTGCCAGCAGTTTAGACGGACTAGCGGGATTGGGGTCCTACAATGAGCAGTTCTTC. As protein: CASSLDGLAGLGSYNEQFF. The chain uses TRBV27 and TRBJ2-1, with 12 bases fitting TRBD2. CDR1 and CDR2 from the germline V gene are MNHEY and SMNVEV (reference sequence). Trimming took 2 bases from V and 1 from J; bases not matched to a gene: 9. The CDR3 has 19 residues.

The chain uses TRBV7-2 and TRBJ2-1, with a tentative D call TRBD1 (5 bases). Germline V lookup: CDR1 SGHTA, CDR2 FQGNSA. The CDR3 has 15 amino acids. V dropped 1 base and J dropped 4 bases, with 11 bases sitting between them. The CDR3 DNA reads TGTGCCAGCAGCTTAGAGGTAGGGGTTTACAATGAGCAGTTCTTC. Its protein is CASSLEVGVYNEQFF.

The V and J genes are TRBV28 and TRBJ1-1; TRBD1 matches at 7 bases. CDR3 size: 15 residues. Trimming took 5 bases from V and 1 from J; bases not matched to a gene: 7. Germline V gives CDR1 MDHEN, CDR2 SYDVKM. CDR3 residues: CASSAWTGQNTEAFF. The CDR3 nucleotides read TGTGCCAGCAGTGCCTGGACAGGTCAGAACACTGAAGCTTTCTTT.

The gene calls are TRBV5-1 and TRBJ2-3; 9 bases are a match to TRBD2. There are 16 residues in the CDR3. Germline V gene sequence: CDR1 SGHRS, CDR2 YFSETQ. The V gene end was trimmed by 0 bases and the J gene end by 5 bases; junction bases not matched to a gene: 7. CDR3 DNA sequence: TGCGCCAGCAGCTTGGCGGTAGCGGGAGTACAAGATACGCAGTATTTT. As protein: CASSLAVAGVQDTQYF.

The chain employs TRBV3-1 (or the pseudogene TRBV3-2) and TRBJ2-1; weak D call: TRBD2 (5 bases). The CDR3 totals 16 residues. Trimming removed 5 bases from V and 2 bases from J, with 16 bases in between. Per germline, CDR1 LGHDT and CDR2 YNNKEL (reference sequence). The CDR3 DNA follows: TGTGCCAGCAGCGGTCGAGCGGTGTCCGCCTACAATGAGCAGTTCTTC. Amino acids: CASSGRAVSAYNEQFF.

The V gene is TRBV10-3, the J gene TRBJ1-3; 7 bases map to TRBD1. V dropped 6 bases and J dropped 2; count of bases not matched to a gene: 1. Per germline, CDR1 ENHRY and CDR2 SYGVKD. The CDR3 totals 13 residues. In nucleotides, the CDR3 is TGTGCCATCAGAGACAGGGCTGGAAACACCATATATTTT. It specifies CAIRDRAGNTIYF.

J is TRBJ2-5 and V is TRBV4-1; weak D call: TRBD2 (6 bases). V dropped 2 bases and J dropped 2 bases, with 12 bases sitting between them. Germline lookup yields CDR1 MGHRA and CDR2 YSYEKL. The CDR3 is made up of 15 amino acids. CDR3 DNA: TGCGCCAGCAGCCAAAGGGCAGGGACTCAAGAGACCCAGTACTTC. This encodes CASSQRAGTQETQYF.

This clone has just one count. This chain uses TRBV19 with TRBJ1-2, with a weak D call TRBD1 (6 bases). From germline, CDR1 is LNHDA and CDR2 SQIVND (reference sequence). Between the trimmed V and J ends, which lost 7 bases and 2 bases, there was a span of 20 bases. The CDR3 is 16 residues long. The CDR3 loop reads CASIPEGGKANYGYTF. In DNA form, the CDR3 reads TGTGCCAGTATCCCCGAGGGGGGGAAGGCGAACTATGGCTACACCTTC.

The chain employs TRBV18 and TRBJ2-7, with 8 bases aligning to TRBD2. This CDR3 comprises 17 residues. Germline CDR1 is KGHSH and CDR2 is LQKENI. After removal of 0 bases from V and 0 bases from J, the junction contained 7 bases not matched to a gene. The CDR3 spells CASSPPVSSGNSYEQYF. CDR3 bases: TGTGCCAGCTCACCACCGGTGAGTAGCGGGAACTCCTACGAGCAGTACTTC. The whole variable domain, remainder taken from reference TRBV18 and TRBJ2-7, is NAGVMQNPRHLVRRRGQEARLRCSPMKGHSHVYWYRQLPEEGLKFMVYLQKENIIDESGMPKERFSAEFPKEGPSILRIQQVVRGDSAAYFCASSPPVSSGNSYEQYFGPGTRLTVT.

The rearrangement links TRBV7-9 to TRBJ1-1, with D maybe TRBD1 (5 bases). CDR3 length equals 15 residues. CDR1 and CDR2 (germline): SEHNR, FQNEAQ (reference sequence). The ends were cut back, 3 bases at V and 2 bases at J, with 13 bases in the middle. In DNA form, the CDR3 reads TGTGCCAGCAGCTTTGAACCACAGGTTAACACTGAAGCTTTCTTT. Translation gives CASSFEPQVNTEAFF.